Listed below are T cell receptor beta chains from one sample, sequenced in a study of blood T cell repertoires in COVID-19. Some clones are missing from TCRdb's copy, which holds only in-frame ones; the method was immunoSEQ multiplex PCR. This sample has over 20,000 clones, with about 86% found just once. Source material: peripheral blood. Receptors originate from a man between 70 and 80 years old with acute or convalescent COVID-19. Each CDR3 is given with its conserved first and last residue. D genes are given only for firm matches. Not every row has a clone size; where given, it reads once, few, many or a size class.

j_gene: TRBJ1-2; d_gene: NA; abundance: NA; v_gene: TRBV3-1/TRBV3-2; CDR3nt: TGTGCCAGCAGTTCTCGCGGAGGCTACACCTTC; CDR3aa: CASSSRGGYTF
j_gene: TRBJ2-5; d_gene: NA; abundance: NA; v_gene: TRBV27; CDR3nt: TGTGCCAGCAGTCTCGACAGGATGCAAGAGACCCAGTACTTC; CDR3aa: CASSLDRMQETQYF
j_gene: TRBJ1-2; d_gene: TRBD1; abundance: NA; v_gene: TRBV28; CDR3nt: TGTGCCAGCAGTTTAGGGACAGGGCTTTCCTATGGCTACACCTTC; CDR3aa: CASSLGTGLSYGYTF
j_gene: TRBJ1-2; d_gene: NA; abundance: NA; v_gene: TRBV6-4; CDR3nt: TGTGCCAGCAGTGACTCGAGTGGGGGCACTAGAGGCTACACCTTC; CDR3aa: CASSDSSGGTRGYTF
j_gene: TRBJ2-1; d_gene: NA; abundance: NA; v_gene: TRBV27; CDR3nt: TGTGCCAGCAGTTTGAGCGAGGAGCCCTACAATGAGCAGTTCTTC; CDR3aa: CASSLSEEPYNEQFF
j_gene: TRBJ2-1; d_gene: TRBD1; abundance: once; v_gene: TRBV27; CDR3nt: TGTGCCAGCAGCCAAGGGACAGGGGTCTACAATGAGCAGTTCTTC; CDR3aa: CASSQGTGVYNEQFF
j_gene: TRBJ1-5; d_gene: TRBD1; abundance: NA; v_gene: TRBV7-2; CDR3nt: TGTGCCAGCAGCACAGGGGGCTCAAATCAGCCCCAGCATTTT; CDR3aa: CASSTGGSNQPQHF
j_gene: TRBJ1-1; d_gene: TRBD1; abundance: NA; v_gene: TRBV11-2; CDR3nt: TGTGCCAGCGGAGACAGGGGCTCTGAAGCTTTCTTT; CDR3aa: CASGDRGSEAFF
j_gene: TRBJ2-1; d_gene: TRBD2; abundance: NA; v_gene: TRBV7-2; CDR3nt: TGTGCCAGCAGCCCCGGACTAGCGGGCAATGAGCAGTTCTTC; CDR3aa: CASSPGLAGNEQFF
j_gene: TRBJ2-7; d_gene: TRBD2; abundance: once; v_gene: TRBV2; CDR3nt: TGTGCCAGCTCTGGACTAGCGGGAGGATCAGAGCAGTACTTC; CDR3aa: CASSGLAGGSEQYF
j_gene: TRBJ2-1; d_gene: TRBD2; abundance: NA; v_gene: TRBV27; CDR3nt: TGTGCCAGCAGTTTAGGGGGAGGGACCTTGGACTACAATGAGCAGTTCTTC; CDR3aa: CASSLGGGTLDYNEQFF
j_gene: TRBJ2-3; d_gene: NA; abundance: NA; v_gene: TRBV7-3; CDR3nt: TGTGCCAGCAGCTTAACCGGGTTCACAGATACGCAGTATTTT; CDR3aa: CASSLTGFTDTQYF
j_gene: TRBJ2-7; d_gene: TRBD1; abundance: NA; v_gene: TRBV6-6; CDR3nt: TGTGCCAGCAGTCCGCACTCACAGGGACAGGCATACGAGCAGTACTTC; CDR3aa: CASSPHSQGQAYEQYF
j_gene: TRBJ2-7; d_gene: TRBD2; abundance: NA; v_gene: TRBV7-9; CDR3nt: TGTGCCAGCAGCCCGGCGGGGGACGAGCAGTACTTC; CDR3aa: CASSPAGDEQYF
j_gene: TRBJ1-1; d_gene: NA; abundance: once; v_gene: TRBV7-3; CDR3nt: TGTGCCAGCAGCTTAACGGGCAGCAACACTGAAGCTTTCTTT; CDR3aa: CASSLTGSNTEAFF
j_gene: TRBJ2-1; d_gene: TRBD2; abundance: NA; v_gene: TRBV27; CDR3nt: TGTGCCAGCAGTTCTCCTAGCGGGAGTTTGGGTAATGAGCAGTTCTTC; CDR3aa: CASSSPSGSLGNEQFF
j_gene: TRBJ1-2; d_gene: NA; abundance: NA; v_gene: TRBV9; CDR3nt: TGTGCCAGCAGCGCCCCCGACATGGGTAGCTATGGCTACACCTTC; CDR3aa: CASSAPDMGSYGYTF
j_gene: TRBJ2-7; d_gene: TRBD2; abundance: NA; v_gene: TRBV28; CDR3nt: TGTGCCAGCAGTTTCTCAACGGCGGGAGGATCCTACGAGCAGTACTTC; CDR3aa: CASSFSTAGGSYEQYF
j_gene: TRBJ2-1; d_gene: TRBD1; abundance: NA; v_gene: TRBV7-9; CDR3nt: TGTGCCAGCAGCTCGAGTGGGGGACAGGGTTTATACAATGAGCAGTTCTTC; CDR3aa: CASSSSGGQGLYNEQFF
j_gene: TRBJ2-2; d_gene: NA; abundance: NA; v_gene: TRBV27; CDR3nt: TGTGCCAGCACCCCAGGACGCAGGGGAAGGACCGGGGAGCTGTTTTTT; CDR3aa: CASTPGRRGRTGELFF
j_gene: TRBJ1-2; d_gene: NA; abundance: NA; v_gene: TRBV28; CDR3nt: TGTGCTGCCAAGGGGGTATATGGCTACACCTTC; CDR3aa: CAAKGVYGYTF
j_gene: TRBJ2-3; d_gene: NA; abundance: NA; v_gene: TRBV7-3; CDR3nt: TGTGCCAGCGCGGGGTCGGGGCTCACAGATACGCAGTATTTT; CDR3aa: CASAGSGLTDTQYF
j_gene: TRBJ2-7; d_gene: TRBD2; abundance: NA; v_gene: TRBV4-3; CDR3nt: TGCGCCAGCAGCCGGACTAGCGGGGGAACCTACGAGCAGTACTTC; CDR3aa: CASSRTSGGTYEQYF
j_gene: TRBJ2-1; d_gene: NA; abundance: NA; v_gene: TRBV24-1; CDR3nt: TGTGCCACCAGTGCGCCGGGCTACAATGAGCAGTTCTTC; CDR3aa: CATSAPGYNEQFF
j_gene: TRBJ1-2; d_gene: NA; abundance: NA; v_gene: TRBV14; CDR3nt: TGTGCCAGCAGCCAATTCCCGGTCGACTATGGCTACACCTTC; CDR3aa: CASSQFPVDYGYTF
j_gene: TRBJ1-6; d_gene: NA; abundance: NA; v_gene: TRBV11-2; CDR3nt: TGTGCCAGCAGCTTAGATACCAGGATTGATTCACCCCTCCACTTT; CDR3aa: CASSLDTRIDSPLHF
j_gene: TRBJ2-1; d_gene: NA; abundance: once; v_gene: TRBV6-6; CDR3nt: TGTGCCAGCAGTTCGGCAGGCCCCTACAATGAGCAGTTCTTC; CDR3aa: CASSSAGPYNEQFF
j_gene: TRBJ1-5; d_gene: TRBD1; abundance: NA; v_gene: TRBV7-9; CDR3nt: TGTGCCAGCAGCTTATGGACAGGACTGGTGAGCAATCAGCCCCAGCATTTT; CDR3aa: CASSLWTGLVSNQPQHF
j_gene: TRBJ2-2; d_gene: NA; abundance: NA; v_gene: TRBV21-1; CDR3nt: TGTGCCAGCAGCAAAGGGGGCACAGGGCACCGGGGAGCTGTTTTT; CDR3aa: CASSKGGTGHRGAVF
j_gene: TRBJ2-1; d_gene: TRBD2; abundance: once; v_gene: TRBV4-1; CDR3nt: TGCGCCAGCAGCCCAAGCGGGGTTTACAATGAGCAGTTCTTC; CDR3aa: CASSPSGVYNEQFF
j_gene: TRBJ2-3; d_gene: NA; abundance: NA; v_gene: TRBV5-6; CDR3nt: TGTGCCAGCAGCCCTAGGGCGGGCGATACGCAGTATTTT; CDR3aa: CASSPRAGDTQYF
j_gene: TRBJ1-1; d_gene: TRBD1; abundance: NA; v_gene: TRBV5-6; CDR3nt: TGTGCCAGCAGCTGGTACGGACAGGGGGGAACTGAAGCTTTCTTT; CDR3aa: CASSWYGQGGTEAFF
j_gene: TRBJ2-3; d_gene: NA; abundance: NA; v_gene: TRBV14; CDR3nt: TGTGCCAGCAGCATACAAGCAGGGCGCACAGATACGCAGTATTTT; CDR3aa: CASSIQAGRTDTQYF
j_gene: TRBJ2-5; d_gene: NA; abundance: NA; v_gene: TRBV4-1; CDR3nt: TGCGCCAGCAGCCAATCCGGAGCCGTCCAAGAGACCCAGTACTTC; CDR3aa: CASSQSGAVQETQYF
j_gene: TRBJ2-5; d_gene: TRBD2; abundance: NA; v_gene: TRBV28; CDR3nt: TGTGCCAGCAGAGGGACTAGCGGGAGGCGGGGGGAGACCCAGTACTTC; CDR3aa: CASRGTSGRRGETQYF
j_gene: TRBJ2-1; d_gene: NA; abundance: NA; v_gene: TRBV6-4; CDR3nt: TGTGCCAGCAGTGAGTCTAGCTCCTACAATGAGCAGTTCTTC; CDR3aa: CASSESSSYNEQFF
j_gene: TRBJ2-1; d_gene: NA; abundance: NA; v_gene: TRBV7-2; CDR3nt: TGTGCCAGCAGCCCCCGGGTTGTGGCGGTCAATGAGCAGTTCTTC; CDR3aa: CASSPRVVAVNEQFF
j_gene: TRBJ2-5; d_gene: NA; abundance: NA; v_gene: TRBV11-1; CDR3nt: TGTGCCAGCAGCGATTCACCAGGGGATGAGACCCAGTACTTC; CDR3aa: CASSDSPGDETQYF
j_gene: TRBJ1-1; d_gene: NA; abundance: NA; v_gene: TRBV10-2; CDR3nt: TGCGCCAGCAGCGATACAGGGAGTGCTGAAGCTTTCTTT; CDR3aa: CASSDTGSAEAFF
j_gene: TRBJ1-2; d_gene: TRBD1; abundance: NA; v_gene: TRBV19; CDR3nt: TGTGCCAGTAGGGAGGGACAGGAACACTATGGCTACACCTTC; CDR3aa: CASREGQEHYGYTF
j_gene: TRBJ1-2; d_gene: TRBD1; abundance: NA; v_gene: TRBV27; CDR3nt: TGTGCCAGCAGTTCCTTACACCACCGACAGGGGGCAAGGGGCTATGGCTACACCTTC; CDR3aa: CASSSLHHRQGARGYGYTF
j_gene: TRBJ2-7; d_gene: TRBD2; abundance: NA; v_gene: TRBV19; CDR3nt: TGTGCCAGTAGTATCACTAGCGGCACCTACGAGCAGTACTTC; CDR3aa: CASSITSGTYEQYF
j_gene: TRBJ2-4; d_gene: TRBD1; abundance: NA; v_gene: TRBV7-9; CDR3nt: TGTGCCAGCAGCGACGACAGGGGGGAGAACATTCAGTACTTC; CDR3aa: CASSDDRGENIQYF
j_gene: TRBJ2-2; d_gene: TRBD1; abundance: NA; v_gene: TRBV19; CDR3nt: TGTGCCAGTGAGGCCGGGACAGCGAACACCGGGGAGCTGTTTTTT; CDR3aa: CASEAGTANTGELFF
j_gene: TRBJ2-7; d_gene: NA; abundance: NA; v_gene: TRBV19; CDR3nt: TGTGCCAGTAGTATGAGCGGCACTACCTACGAGCAGTACTTC; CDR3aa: CASSMSGTTYEQYF
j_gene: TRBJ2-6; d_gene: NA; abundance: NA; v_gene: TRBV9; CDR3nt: TGTGCCAGCAGCGTAGTCGGGTCTGGGGCCAACGTCCTGACTTTC; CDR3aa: CASSVVGSGANVLTF
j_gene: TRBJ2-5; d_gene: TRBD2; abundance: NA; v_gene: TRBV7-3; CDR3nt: TGTGCCAGCAGCCCCTCATCGGGCGGGGGTCGGGAGACCCAGTACTTC; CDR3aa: CASSPSSGGGRETQYF
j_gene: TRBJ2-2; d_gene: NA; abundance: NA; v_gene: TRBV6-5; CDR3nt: TGTGCCAGCAGTCGGGACACAAACACCGGGGAGCTGTTTTTT; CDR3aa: CASSRDTNTGELFF